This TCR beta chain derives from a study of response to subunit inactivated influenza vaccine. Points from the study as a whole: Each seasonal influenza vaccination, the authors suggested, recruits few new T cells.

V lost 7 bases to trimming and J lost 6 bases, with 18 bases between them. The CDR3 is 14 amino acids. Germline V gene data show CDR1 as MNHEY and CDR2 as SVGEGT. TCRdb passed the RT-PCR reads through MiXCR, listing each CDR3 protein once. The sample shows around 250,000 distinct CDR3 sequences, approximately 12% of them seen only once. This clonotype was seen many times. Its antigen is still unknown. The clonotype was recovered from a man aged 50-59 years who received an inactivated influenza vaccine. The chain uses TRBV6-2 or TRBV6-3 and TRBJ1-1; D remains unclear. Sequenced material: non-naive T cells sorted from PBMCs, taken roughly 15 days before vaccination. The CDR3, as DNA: TGTGCCAGCACCCTGAATCGGGGAGTCTCTGAAGCTTTCTTT. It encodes CASTLNRGVSEAFF.